This TCR beta chain was obtained from a study of T-cell memory formation after mild COVID-19. Study-wide background: Most TCR clusters belonged to a single donor.

Details on this clonotype: Its cognate antigen is unknown.

TCR alpha and TCR beta cDNA libraries carrying sample barcodes and UMIs were produced by 5'RACE using constant-segment primers. TCRdb reanalysed the 5' RACE reads using MiXCR and keeps one entry per CDR3 protein. The table lists more than 100,000 distinct CDR3 sequences, 15% to 20% of them singletons. The CDR3 length is 14 residues. The germline V gene has CDR1 DFQATT and CDR2 SNEGSKA (reference sequence). The germline V and J ends were trimmed by 6 bases and 9 bases, with 18 bases remaining between them. Findings of the study overall: Memory cells collected pre-infection included some clones that later responded, suggesting cross-reactive memory joined. Clones that shrank (day 15 to 85) were balanced CD4/CD8, whereas later expanders leaned CD4+.

This chain links TRBV20-1 with TRBJ1-6; D may be TRBD1 (5 bases). Sequencing was done on a sample of PBMCs or a T cell subset sorted from them (not recorded which). This sequence originates from a man aged 18 to 35 who had mild COVID-19 (a few samples of this study predate the infection). Cell type and time point are not known. CDR3 region: CSAAAGREGSPLHF. For the CDR3, the DNA is TGCAGTGCCGCCGCCGGCAGGGAGGGTTCACCCCTCCACTTT.